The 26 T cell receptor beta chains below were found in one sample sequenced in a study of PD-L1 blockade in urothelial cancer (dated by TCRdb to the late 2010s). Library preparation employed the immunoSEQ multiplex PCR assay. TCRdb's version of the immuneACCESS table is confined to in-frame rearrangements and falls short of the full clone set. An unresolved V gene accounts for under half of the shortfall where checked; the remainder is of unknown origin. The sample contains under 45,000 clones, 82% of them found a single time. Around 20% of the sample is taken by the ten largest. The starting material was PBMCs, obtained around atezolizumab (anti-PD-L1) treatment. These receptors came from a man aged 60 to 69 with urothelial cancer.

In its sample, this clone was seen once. The CDR3 sequence is CASSRGTPSTDTQYF. CDR3 in DNA: TGCGCCAGCAGCCGAGGGACACCTAGCACAGATACGCAGTATTTT. The chain links TRBV5-1 to TRBJ2-3; TRBD1 is a possible D gene (6 bases). Germline values: CDR1 SGHRS, CDR2 YFSETQ. Trimming left V 4 bases short and J 0 bases short, with 12 bases between. The CDR3 extends over 15 amino acids.

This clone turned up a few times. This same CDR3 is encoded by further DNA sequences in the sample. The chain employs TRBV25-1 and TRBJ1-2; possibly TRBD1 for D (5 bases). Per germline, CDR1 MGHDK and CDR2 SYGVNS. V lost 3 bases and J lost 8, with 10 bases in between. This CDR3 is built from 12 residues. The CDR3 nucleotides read TGTGCCAGCAGTGAGGGGGGATCGGGCTACACCTTC. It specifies CASSEGGSGYTF.

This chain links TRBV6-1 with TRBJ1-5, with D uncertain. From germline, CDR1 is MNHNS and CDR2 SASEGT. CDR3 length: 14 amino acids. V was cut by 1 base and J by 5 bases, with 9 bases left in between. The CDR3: CASSEEAEDQPQHF. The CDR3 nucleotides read TGTGCCAGCAGTGAAGAAGCGGAAGATCAGCCCCAGCATTTT.

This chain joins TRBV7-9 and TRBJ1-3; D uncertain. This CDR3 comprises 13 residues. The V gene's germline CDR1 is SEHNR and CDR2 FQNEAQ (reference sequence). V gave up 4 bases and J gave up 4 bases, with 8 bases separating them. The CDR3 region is CASSSGVGNTIYF. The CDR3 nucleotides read TGTGCCAGCAGCTCCGGGGTAGGAAACACCATATATTTT. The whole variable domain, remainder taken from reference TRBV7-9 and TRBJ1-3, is DTGVSQNPRHKITKRGQNVTFRCDPISEHNRLYWYRQTLGQGPEFLTYFQNEAQLEKSRLLSDRFSAERPKGSFSTLEIQRTEQGDSAMYLCASSSGVGNTIYFGEGSWLTVV.

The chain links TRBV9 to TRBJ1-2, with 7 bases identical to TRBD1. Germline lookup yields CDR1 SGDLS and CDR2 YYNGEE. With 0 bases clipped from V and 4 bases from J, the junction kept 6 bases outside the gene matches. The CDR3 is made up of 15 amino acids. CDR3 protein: CASSVGRGHRYGYTF. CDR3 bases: TGTGCCAGCAGCGTAGGGAGGGGGCACCGCTATGGCTACACCTTC.

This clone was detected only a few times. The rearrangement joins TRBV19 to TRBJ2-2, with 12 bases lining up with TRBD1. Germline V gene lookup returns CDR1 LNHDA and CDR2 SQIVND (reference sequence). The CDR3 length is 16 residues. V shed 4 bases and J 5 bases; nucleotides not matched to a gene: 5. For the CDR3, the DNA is TGTGCCAGTAGTAGGGGACAGGGGGCTAAAACCGGGGAGCTGTTTTTT. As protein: CASSRGQGAKTGELFF.

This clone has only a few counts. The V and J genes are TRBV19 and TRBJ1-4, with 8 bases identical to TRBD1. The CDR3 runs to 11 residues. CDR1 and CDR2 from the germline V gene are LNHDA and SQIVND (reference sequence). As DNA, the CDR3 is TGTTCGACAGGGGATAATGAAAAACTGTTTTTT. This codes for CSTGDNEKLFF. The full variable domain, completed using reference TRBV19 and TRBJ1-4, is DGGITQSPKYLFRKEGQNVTLSCEQNLNHDAMYWYRQDPGQGLRLIYYSQIVNDFQKGDIAEGYSVSREKKESFPLTVTSAQKNPTAFYLCSTGDNEKLFFGSGTQLSVL.

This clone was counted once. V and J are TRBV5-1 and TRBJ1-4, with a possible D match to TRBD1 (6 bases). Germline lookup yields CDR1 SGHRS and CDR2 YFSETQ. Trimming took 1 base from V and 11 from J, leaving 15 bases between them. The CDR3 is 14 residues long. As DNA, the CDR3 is TGCGCCAGCAGCTTGTCCGGGACAAAAGAGAAACTGTTTTTT. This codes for CASSLSGTKEKLFF.

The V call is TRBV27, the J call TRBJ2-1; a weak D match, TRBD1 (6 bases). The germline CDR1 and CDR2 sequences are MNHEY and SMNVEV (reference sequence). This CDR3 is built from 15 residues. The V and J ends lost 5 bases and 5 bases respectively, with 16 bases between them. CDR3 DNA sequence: TGTGCCAGCAGTCCTGGACAGCCCCAGGACAATGAGCAGTTCTTC. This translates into CASSPGQPQDNEQFF.

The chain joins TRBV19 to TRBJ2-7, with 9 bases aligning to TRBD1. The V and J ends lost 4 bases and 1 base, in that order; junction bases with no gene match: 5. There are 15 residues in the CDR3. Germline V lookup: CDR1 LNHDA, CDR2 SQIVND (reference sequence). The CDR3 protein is CASSTTGTGSYEQYF. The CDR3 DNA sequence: TGTGCCAGTAGTACAACCGGGACAGGGTCCTACGAGCAGTACTTC.

The CDR3 region is CASSDRTSSYEQYF. The CDR3 DNA reads as TGTGCCAGTTCAGACAGGACAAGCTCCTACGAGCAGTACTTC. The chain links TRBV2 to TRBJ2-7; D possibly corresponds to TRBD1 (6 bases). Germline values: CDR1 SNHLY, CDR2 FYNNEI. Between the trimmed V and J ends, which lost 9 bases and 0 bases, there was a span of 15 bases. The CDR3 length is 14 residues. The variable domain in full, completed from reference TRBV2 and TRBJ2-7, reads EPEVTQTPSHQVTQMGQEVILRCVPISNHLYFYWYRQILGQKVEFLVSFYNNEISEKSEIFDDQFSVERPDGSNFTLKIRSTKLEDSAMYFCASSDRTSSYEQYFGPGTRLTVT.

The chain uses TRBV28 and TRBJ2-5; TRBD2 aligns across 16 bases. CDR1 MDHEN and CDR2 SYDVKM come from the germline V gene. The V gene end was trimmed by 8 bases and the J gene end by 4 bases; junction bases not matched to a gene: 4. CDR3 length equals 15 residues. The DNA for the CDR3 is TGTGCCAGCGGGACTAGCGGGGGGGCCGTAGAGACCCAGTACTTC. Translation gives CASGTSGGAVETQYF.

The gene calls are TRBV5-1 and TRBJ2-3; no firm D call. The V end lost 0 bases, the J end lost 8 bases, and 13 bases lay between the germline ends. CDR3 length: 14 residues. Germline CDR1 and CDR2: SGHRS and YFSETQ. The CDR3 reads CASSLDGSDSTQYF. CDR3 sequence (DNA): TGCGCCAGCAGCTTGGATGGCAGCGATTCTACGCAGTATTTT.

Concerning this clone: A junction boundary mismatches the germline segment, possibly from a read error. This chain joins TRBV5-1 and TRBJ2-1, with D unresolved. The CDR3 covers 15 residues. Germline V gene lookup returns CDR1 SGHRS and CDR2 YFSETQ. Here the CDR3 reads CASSLDGQLYNEQFF. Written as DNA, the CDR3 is TGCGCCAGCAGTTTGGACGGTCAACTTTACAATGAGCAGTTCTTC.

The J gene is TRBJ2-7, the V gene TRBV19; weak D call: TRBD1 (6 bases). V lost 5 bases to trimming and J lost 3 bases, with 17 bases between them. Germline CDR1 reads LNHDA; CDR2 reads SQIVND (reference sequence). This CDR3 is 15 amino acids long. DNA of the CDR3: TGTGCCAGTAGTCCTACTACAGGGATTAGCTACGAGCAGTACTTC. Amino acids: CASSPTTGISYEQYF.

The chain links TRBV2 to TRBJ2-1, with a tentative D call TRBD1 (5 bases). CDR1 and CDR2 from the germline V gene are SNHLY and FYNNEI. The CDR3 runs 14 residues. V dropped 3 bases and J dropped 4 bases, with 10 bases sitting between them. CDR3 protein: CASSDVAGYNEQFF. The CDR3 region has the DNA TGTGCCAGCAGTGATGTTGCAGGGTACAATGAGCAGTTCTTC.

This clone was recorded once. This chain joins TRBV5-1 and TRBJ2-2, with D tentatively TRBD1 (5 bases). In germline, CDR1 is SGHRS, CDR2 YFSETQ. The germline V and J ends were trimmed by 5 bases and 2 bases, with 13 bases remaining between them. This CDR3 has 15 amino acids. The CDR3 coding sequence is TGCGCCAGCAGTTCCCGACAGATTAACACCGGGGAGCTGTTTTTT. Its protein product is CASSSRQINTGELFF.

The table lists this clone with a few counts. The CDR3 loop reads CASGRGTEAFF. In nucleotides, the CDR3 is TGTGCCAGTGGCCGCGGGACTGAAGCTTTCTTT. V is TRBV2 and J is TRBJ1-1; D is uncertain. CDR3 length: 11 amino acids. Germline values: CDR1 SNHLY, CDR2 FYNNEI. V was trimmed by 9 bases and J by 5 bases, leaving 10 bases between them.

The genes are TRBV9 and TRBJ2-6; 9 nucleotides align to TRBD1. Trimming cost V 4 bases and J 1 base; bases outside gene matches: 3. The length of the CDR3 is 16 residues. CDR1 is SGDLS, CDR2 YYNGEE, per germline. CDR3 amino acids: CASSLGTGSGANVLTF. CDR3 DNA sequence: TGTGCCAGCAGCCTCGGGACAGGGTCTGGGGCCAACGTCCTGACTTTC.

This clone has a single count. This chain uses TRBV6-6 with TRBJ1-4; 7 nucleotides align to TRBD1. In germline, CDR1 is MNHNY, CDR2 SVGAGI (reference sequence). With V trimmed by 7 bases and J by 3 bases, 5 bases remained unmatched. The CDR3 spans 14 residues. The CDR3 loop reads CASTTGAANEKLFF. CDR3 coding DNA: TGTGCCAGCACCACAGGGGCGGCTAATGAAAAACTGTTTTTT.

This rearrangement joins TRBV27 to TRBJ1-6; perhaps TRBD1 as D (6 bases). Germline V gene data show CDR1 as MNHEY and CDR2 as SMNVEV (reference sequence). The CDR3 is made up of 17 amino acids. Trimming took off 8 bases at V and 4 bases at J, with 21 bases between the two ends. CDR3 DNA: TGTGCCAGCCTCACCAGAAAAGGACAGCCATATAATTCACCCCTCCACTTT. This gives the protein CASLTRKGQPYNSPLHF.

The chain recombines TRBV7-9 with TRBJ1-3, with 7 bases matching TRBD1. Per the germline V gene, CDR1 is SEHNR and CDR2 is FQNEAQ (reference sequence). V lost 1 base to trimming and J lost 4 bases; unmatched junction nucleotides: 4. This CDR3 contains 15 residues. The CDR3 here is CASSLGAGQGNTIYF. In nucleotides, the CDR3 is TGTGCCAGCAGCTTAGGTGCGGGACAGGGAAACACCATATATTTT.

CDR3 sequence (DNA): TGTGCCAGCACCCTAGGGGGCATAGGGGGGTGGGATACGCAGTATTTT. It translates to CASTLGGIGGWDTQYF. The chain uses TRBV28 and TRBJ2-3, with D perhaps TRBD1 (7 bases). The germline V and J ends were trimmed by 7 bases and 6 bases, with 23 bases remaining between them. CDR3 length equals 16 residues. Germline V gene lookup returns CDR1 MDHEN and CDR2 SYDVKM.

This CDR3 is CASSPGGGLNTGELFF. The CDR3 coding sequence is TGCGCCAGCAGCCCGGGGGGGGGCCTGAACACCGGGGAGCTGTTTTTT. The J gene is TRBJ2-2, the V gene TRBV5-1; TRBD2 agrees at 8 bases. The J segment lost 1 base and the V segment lost 4 bases, leaving 6 bases of the junction unmatched. The V gene's germline CDR1 is SGHRS and CDR2 YFSETQ. The length of the CDR3 is 16 residues.

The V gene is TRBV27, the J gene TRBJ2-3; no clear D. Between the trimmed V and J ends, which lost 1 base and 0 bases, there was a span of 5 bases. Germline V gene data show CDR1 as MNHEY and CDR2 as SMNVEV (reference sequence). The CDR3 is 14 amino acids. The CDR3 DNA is TGTGCCAGCAGTTTATGGCAGAGCACAGATACGCAGTATTTT. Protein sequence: CASSLWQSTDTQYF.

The CDR3 nucleotides read TGTGCCAGCAGCTCGGGACTAGCGGGGGGGAACGCTCAGTACTTC. Protein: CASSSGLAGGNAQYF. The chain uses TRBV7-2 and TRBJ2-4, with 16 positions matching TRBD2. With V trimmed by 4 bases and J by 12 bases, 6 bases remained unmatched. Per the germline V gene, CDR1 is SGHTA and CDR2 is FQGNSA. This CDR3 is built from 15 residues.